Described below is a single T cell receptor beta chain sequence and its context. The antigen is unknown. The source of the sample is a study of radiation and T cells in renal cell carcinoma. Overall study results and limits: Baseline intratumoral clonotype presence is unknown without pretreatment biopsies. From baseline, blood top tumor clonotypes peaked at 2 weeks post-radiation.

The time point is: baseline pretreatment blood. Sample treatment: 15 Gy SBRT to primary tumor, nephrectomy 4 weeks later. The patient's renal cell carcinoma had clear cell pathology. Generated by immunoSEQ multiplex PCR, the TCRdb table keeps only in-frame clones and is missing some. The sample has 110,000 to 150,000 clones; roughly 84% are singletons. The CDR3 consists of 14 residues. Germline V CDR1 and CDR2: SGHNT, YYREEE (reference sequence). Trimming removed 0 bases from V and 5 bases from J, with 12 bases in between. This chain joins TRBV5-4 and TRBJ2-7, with D possibly TRBD1 on 5 matching bases. The material sequenced was blood, taken from a patient whose treatment included radiotherapy and nephrectomy. The receptor's source is a woman in her forties or fifties with renal cell carcinoma. The CDR3 here is CASSLGQSTDEQYF. The DNA of the CDR3 is TGTGCCAGCAGCTTGGGACAGTCCACAGACGAGCAGTACTTC.